This T cell receptor (beta chain) was sequenced during a study of cytomegalovirus exposure and HLA in healthy donors. Remarks on this clone: Its specificity is not known.

Primers for the PCR totalled 60 Vbeta and 13 Jbeta. Sequenced by immunoSEQ multiplex PCR; TCRdb stores in-frame clones only, minus some. This sample carries 200,000 to 250,000 clones, 80% to 90% of them seen once, and the ten largest clones take 2.9%. Germline V CDR1 and CDR2: SGHTA, FQGNSA. V was pared by 5 bases and J by 1 base, with 10 bases between. This CDR3 comprises 14 residues. Study findings and constraints: Earlier analysis looked at TCR beta V segments, and most were productive about 87% or about 30% of the time. A later examination showed that TCR association rates differed by HLA locus, with DRB1 most and HLA-C fewest. The likely origin of a cluster of highly shared sequence variants was a sequencing artifact. By a later analysis, the bulk of CMV-associated TCR beta chains appeared HLA-restricted.

This chain uses TRBV7-2 with TRBJ2-3; the D gene is possibly TRBD1 (6 bases). The source is a man in his thirties or forties in good health and CMV-seronegative. Sequences were obtained from PBMCs. The CDR3 DNA follows: TGTGCCAGCAGCCGAGCAGGGGGCACAGATACGCAGTATTTT. Its translation: CASSRAGGTDTQYF.